The rows below give T cell receptor beta chains drawn from one sample of a study of cytomegalovirus exposure and HLA in healthy donors. Profiling relied on immunoSEQ multiplex PCR, and the TCRdb table lists in-frame clones only, not all of them. In the table there are about 77,000 clones, 78% of which are singletons. Sequences were obtained from PBMCs. These receptor sequences come from a man aged 35 to 55 in good health and CMV-seronegative. Both conserved end residues are part of each CDR3. A D gene is named only where the DNA matches it firmly. Clone size is not always given. Where it is, it says once, few, many or a class for expanded clones.

cdr3_aa cdr3_nt clone_size v_call d_call j_call
CAIGSGYEQYF TGTGCCATTGGTAGCGGGTACGAGCAGTACTTC . TRBV10-3 TRBD2 TRBJ2-7
CASSLDGLAATGELFF TGTGCCAGCAGTTTAGATGGACTAGCGGCCACCGGGGAGCTGTTTTTT . TRBV6-5 TRBD2 TRBJ2-2
CASSEARVNTEAFF TGTGCCAGCAGTGAAGCGCGGGTGAACACTGAAGCTTTCTTT once TRBV2 . TRBJ1-1
CASSYRWGRDGYTF TGTGCCAGCAGTTACCGCTGGGGGCGTGATGGCTACACCTTC . TRBV28 . TRBJ1-2
CASSQEDGSIYEQYF TGCGCCAGCAGCCAAGAAGACGGGAGTATCTACGAGCAGTACTTC . TRBV4-3 . TRBJ2-7
CASSLRGSAEAFF TGTGCCAGCAGCTTGCGAGGGAGTGCTGAAGCTTTCTTT . TRBV7-2 . TRBJ1-1
CASSDSETSRDTQYF TGTGCCAGCAGTGACTCAGAGACTAGCAGAGATACGCAGTATTTT . TRBV6-4 TRBD2 TRBJ2-3
CASSWTGENTEAFF TGCGCCAGCAGCTGGACAGGGGAGAACACTGAAGCTTTCTTT . TRBV5-1 TRBD1 TRBJ1-1
CASSSAGNNEQFF TGTGCCAGCTCATCGGCGGGGAACAATGAGCAGTTCTTC . TRBV18 . TRBJ2-1
CSAGTGVGGKQFF TGCAGCGCTGGGACAGGAGTGGGGGGCAAGCAGTTCTTC . TRBV29-1 TRBD1 TRBJ2-1
CSVDGETGTGKKNTEAFF TGCAGCGTTGATGGGGAAACCGGGACAGGGAAAAAAAACACTGAAGCTTTCTTT . TRBV29-1 TRBD1 TRBJ1-1
CASSSSAGPRNTGELFF TGTGCCAGCAGCTCCTCAGCGGGACCCCGAAACACCGGGGAGCTGTTTTTT . TRBV7-3 TRBD2 TRBJ2-2
CASSLDWTSGISQYF TGTGCCAGCAGCTTAGACTGGACTAGCGGGATAAGTCAGTACTTC . TRBV11-2 TRBD2 TRBJ2-4
CASSLSRLAGADTQYF TGTGCCAGCAGCTTATCGAGACTAGCGGGAGCAGATACGCAGTATTTT . TRBV7-8 TRBD2 TRBJ2-3
CASSPLGENTEAFF TGTGCCAGCAGTCCCCTCGGAGAGAACACTGAAGCTTTCTTT . TRBV25-1 . TRBJ1-1
CASSFVPAGGYEQYF TGTGCCAGCAGTTTTGTCCCGGCTGGCGGCTACGAGCAGTACTTC . TRBV28 . TRBJ2-7
CAISKYTDTQYF TGTGCCATCAGTAAATACACAGATACGCAGTATTTT . TRBV10-3 . TRBJ2-3
CASSGEKRGVTNTEAFF TGTGCCAGCAGTGGGGAAAAACGGGGGGTTACGAACACTGAAGCTTTCTTT . TRBV2 . TRBJ1-1
CASSWDRTRPSYEQYF TGCGCCAGCAGCTGGGACAGGACCCGACCCTCCTACGAGCAGTACTTC few TRBV5-1 TRBD1 TRBJ2-7
CASSSAYEQYF TGTGCCAGCAGCTCGGCCTACGAGCAGTACTTC once TRBV7-2 . TRBJ2-7
CACEGSEGSEQYF TGTGCCTGTGAAGGGTCGGAGGGCTCCGAGCAGTACTTC . TRBV30 . TRBJ2-7
CASSGPGTSNTIYF TGTGCCAGCAGCGGTCCGGGAACGTCAAACACCATATATTTT . TRBV7-6 . TRBJ1-3
CASSSPAGQGTGELFF TGTGCCAGCAGTTCACCCGCGGGACAGGGGACCGGGGAGCTGTTTTTT . TRBV28 TRBD1 TRBJ2-2
CASIICRGLKGSNQPQHF TGTGCCAGCATCATATGCAGGGGGCTTAAAGGTAGCAATCAGCCCCAGCATTTT . TRBV27 TRBD1 TRBJ1-5
CASSSGTVAKNIQYF TGTGCCAGCAGCTCCGGGACAGTAGCCAAAAACATTCAGTACTTC . TRBV7-9 TRBD1 TRBJ2-4
CASRLAGETQYF TGTGCCAGCCGACTAGCGGGGGAGACCCAGTACTTC few TRBV19 TRBD2 TRBJ2-5
CASSPILADSYEQYF TGTGCCAGCTCACCCATACTAGCGGACTCCTACGAGCAGTACTTC . TRBV18 TRBD2 TRBJ2-7
CASSRAGGARGYTF TGTGCCAGCAGCCGAGCGGGCGGGGCTCGAGGCTACACCTTC . TRBV28 . TRBJ1-2
CAWSVGGVRGGADTQYF TGTGCCTGGAGTGTAGGGGGTGTGCGGGGGGGTGCAGATACGCAGTATTTT . TRBV30 TRBD2 TRBJ2-3
CASSREASGRAEQFF TGCGCCAGCAGCCGAGAGGCTAGCGGGAGGGCTGAGCAGTTCTTC . TRBV4-3 TRBD2 TRBJ2-1
CASSGHLRNTYNEQFF TGTGCCAGCAGTGGACATCTAAGGAACACCTACAATGAGCAGTTCTTC . TRBV9 . TRBJ2-1
CASSQGSGNQPQHF TGTGCCAGCAGTCAGGGCTCGGGCAATCAGCCCCAGCATTTT . TRBV6-5 . TRBJ1-5
CASSMVGTWDQPQHF TGTGCCAGTAGTATGGTCGGGACTTGGGATCAGCCCCAGCATTTT . TRBV19 . TRBJ1-5
CASSVGVGAGTEAFF TGTGCCAGCAGCGTAGGTGTGGGGGCGGGCACTGAAGCTTTCTTT . TRBV9 . TRBJ1-1
CASSRQSGANVLTF TGTGCCAGCAGCCGCCAGTCTGGGGCCAACGTCCTGACTTTC few TRBV7-9 . TRBJ2-6
CAWTKENYGYTF TGTGCCTGGACGAAGGAGAACTATGGCTACACCTTC . TRBV30 . TRBJ1-2
CAISVSGTSGYNEQFF TGTGCCATCAGTGTCAGCGGGACTAGCGGATACAATGAGCAGTTCTTC once TRBV10-3 TRBD2 TRBJ2-1
CAWSPRGRVNEKLFF TGTGCCTGGAGCCCCAGGGGGCGAGTGAATGAAAAACTGTTTTTT . TRBV30 TRBD1 TRBJ1-4
CASSLGTPDRQGGYTF TGCGCCAGCAGCTTGGGGACCCCTGACAGACAGGGTGGCTACACCTTC . TRBV5-1 TRBD1 TRBJ1-2
CASRGLAGETQYF TGTGCCAGCAGGGGACTAGCGGGAGAGACCCAGTACTTC . TRBV28 TRBD2 TRBJ2-5
CASSPHGADEQYF TGTGCCAGCAGCCCCCATGGGGCGGACGAGCAGTACTTC . TRBV6-6 . TRBJ2-7
CASSRVGDEETQYF TGTGCCAGCAGCCGAGTCGGGGATGAAGAGACCCAGTACTTC . TRBV5-4 . TRBJ2-5
CASSRDRGYGYTF TGTGCCAGCAGTAGGGACAGGGGCTATGGCTACACCTTC . TRBV6-6 TRBD1 TRBJ1-2
CASSFASGKAGELFF TGTGCCAGCAGCTTCGCTAGCGGGAAGGCCGGGGAGCTGTTTTTT few TRBV7-2 TRBD2 TRBJ2-2
CATRRGRGGRSETQYF TGTGCCACACGGCGAGGGCGAGGGGGAAGGTCAGAGACCCAGTACTTC . TRBV10-3 . TRBJ2-5
CASSQVGQGARGYTF TGCGCCAGCAGCCAAGTGGGACAGGGGGCCAGAGGCTACACCTTC . TRBV4-1 TRBD1 TRBJ1-2
CASRGTGDYGYTF TGTGCCAGCAGGGGGACAGGCGATTATGGCTACACCTTC . TRBV27 TRBD1 TRBJ1-2
CASSLFAGSKYNEQFF TGTGCCAGCAGTTTATTCGCGGGAAGCAAGTACAATGAGCAGTTCTTC . TRBV27 . TRBJ2-1